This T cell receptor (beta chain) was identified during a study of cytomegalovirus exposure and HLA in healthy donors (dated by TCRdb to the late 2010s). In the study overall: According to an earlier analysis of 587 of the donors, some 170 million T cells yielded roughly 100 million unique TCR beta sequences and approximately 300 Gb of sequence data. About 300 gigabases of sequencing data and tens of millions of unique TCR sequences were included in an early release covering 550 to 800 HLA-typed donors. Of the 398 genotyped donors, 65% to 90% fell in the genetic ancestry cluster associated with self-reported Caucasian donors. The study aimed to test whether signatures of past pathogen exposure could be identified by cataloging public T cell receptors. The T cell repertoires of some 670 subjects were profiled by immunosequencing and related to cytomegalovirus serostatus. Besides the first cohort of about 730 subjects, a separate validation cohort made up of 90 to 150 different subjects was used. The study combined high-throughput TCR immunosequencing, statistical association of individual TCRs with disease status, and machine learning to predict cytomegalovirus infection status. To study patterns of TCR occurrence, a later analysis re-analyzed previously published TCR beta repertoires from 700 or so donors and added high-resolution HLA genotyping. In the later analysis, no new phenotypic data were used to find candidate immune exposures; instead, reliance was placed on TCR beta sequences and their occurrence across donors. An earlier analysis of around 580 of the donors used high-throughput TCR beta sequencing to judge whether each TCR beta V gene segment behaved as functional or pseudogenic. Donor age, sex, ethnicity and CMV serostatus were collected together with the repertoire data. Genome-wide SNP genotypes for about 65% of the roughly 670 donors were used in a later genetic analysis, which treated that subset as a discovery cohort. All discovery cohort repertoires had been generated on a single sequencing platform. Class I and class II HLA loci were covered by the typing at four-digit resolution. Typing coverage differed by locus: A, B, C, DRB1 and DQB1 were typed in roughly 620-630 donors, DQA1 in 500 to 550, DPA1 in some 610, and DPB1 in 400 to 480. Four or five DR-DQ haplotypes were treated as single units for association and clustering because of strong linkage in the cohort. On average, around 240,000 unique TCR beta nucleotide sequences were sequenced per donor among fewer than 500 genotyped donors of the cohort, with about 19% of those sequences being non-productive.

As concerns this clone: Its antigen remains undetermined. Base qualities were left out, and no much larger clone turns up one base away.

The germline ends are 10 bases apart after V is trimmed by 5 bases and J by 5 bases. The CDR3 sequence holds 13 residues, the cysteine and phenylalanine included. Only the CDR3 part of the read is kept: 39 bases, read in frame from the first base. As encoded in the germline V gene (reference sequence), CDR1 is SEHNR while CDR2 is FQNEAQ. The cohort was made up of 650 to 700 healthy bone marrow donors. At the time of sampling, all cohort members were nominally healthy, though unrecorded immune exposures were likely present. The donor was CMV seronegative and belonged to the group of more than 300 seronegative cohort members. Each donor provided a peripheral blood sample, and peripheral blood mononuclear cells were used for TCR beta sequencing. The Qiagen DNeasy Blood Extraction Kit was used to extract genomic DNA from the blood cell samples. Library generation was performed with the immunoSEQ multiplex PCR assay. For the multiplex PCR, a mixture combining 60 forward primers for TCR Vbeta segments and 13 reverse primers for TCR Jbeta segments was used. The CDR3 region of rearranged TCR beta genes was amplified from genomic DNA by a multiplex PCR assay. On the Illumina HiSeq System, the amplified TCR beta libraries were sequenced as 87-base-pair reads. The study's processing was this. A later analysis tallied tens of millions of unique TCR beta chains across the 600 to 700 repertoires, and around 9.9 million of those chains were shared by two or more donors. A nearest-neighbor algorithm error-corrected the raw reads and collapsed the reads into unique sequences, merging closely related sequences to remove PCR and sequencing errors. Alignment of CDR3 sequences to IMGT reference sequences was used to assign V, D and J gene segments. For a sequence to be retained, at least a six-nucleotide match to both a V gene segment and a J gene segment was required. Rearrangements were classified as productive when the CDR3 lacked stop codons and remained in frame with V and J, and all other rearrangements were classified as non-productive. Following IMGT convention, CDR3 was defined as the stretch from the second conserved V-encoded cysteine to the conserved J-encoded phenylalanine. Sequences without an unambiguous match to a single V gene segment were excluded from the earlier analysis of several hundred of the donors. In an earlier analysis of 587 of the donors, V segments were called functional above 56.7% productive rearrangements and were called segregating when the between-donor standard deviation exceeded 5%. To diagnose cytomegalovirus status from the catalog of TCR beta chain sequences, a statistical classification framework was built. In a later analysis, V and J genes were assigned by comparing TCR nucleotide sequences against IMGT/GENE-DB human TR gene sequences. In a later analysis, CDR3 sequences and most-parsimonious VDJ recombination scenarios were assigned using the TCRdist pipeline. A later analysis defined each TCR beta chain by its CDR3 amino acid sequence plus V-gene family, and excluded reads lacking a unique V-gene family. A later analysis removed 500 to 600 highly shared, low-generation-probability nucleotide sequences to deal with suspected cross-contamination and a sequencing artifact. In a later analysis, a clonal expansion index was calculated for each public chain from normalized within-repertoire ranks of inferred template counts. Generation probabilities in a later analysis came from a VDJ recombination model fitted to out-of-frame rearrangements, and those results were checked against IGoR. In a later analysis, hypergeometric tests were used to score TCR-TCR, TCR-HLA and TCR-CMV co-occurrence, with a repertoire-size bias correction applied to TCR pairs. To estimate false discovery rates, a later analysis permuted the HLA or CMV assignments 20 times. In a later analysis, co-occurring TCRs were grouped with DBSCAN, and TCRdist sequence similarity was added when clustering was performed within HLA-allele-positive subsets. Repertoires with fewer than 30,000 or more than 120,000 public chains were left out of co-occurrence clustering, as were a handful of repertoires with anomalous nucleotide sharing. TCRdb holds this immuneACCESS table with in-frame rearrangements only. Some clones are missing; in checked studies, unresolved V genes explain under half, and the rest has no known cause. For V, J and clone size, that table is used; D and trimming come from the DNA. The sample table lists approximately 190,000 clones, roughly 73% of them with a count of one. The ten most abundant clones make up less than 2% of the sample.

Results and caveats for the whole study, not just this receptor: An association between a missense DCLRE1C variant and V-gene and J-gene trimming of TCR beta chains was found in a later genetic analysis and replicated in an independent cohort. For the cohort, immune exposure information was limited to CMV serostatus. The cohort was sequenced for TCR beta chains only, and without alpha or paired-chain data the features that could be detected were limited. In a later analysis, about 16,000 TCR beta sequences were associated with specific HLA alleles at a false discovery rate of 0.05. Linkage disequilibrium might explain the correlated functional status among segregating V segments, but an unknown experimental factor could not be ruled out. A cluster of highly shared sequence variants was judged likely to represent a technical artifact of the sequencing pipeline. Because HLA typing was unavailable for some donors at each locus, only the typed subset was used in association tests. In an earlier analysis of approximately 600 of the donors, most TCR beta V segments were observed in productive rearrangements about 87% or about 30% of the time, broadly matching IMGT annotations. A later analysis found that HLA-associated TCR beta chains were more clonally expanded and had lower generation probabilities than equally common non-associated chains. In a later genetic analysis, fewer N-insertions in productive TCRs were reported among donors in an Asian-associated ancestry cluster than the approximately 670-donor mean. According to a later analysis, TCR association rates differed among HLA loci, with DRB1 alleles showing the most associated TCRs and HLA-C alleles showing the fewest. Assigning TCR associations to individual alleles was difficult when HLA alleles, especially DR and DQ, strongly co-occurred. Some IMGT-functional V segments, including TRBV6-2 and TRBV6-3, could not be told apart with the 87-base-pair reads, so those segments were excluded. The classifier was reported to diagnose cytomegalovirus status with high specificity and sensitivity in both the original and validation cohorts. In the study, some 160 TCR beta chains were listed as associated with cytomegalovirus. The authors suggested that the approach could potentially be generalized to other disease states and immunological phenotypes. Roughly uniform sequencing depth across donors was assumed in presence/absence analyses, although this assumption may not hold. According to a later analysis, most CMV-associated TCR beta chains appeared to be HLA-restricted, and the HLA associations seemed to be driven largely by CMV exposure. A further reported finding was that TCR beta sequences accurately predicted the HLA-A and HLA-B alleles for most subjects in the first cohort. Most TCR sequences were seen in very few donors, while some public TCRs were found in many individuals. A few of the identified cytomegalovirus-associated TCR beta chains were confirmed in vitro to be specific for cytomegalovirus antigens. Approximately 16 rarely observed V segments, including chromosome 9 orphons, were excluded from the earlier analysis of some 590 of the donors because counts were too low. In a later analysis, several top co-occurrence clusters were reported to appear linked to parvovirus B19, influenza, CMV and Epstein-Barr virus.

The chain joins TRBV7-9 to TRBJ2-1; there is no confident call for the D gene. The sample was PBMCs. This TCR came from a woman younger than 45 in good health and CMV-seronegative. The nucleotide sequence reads TGTGCCAGCAGCATAAACATCAACAATGAGCAGTTCTTC. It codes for CASSININNEQFF.